The rows below give T cell receptor beta chains drawn from one sample of a study of Ad26.COV2.S vaccination and SARS-CoV-2 variants. Method: immunoSEQ multiplex PCR; TCRdb's copy keeps in-frame clones and lacks some. The sample lists 250,000 or so clones, 70% to 90% occurring once. Sequenced material: peripheral blood, taken in a trial of Ad26.COV2.S vaccine versus placebo. These receptors originate from a person aged 18-65 years who received the Ad26.COV2.S COVID-19 vaccine or a placebo. Each CDR3 is given with its conserved first and last residue. Each record gives: V gene, J gene, D gene, clone size, CDR3 DNA, CDR3 protein. The D gene is left open where the match is weak. Not all rows give a size; the values are once, few, many and, for expanded clones, a class.

TRBV9	TRBJ1-1	-	few	TGTGCCAGCAGCCCTACGGGGAACGTCATGACTGAAGCTTTCTTT	CASSPTGNVMTEAFF
TRBV5-1	TRBJ1-5	-	-	TGCGCCAGCAGCTTATCCAGCGGGAACAATCAGCCCCAGCATTTT	CASSLSSGNNQPQHF
TRBV10-1	TRBJ1-2	-	-	TGCGCCAGCAGTGATCGGGTTGAGGATGGCTACACCTTC	CASSDRVEDGYTF
TRBV9	TRBJ2-1	TRBD2	once	TGTGCCAGCAGCCTCGGGACAGCCAGCGGGGGGGCTTACAATGAGCAGTTCTTC	CASSLGTASGGAYNEQFF
TRBV7-9	TRBJ1-5	-	few	TGTGCCAGCAGCTTACCAGGGGCCGGCAATCAGCCCCAGCATTTT	CASSLPGAGNQPQHF
TRBV27	TRBJ2-1	TRBD2	once	TGTGCCAGCAGTTTATGGTCTCTAGCGGGAGTAATCCACAATGAGCAGTTCTTC	CASSLWSLAGVIHNEQFF
TRBV30	TRBJ2-7	TRBD1	-	TGTGCCTGGTCGGAAAACCCGGGACAGAACTACGAGCAGTACTTC	CAWSENPGQNYEQYF
TRBV18	TRBJ1-3	-	once	TGTGCCAGCTCACCAAATTCACAGGGCCAAGGAAACACCATATATTTT	CASSPNSQGQGNTIYF
TRBV7-2	TRBJ1-1	-	-	TGTGCCAGCCGATCCGTAGGAGGGGTTGAAGCTTTCTTT	CASRSVGGVEAFF
TRBV5-5	TRBJ1-5	-	-	TGTGCCAGCAGCCCGGAGGGGCAGGGCCCCAATCAGCCCCAGCATTTT	CASSPEGQGPNQPQHF
TRBV21-1	TRBJ2-7	-	few	TGTGCTAGCAGCAAAGGACACGGTACCTACGAGCAGTACTTC	CASSKGHGTYEQYF
TRBV27	TRBJ1-1	-	-	TGTGCCAGCAGTTTATCCCCGGCACAGGGGAACACTGAAGCTTTCTTT	CASSLSPAQGNTEAFF
TRBV7-9	TRBJ2-7	TRBD2	-	TGTGCCAGCAGCGCGGCTAGCGGGGGGGCCCACGAGCAGTACTTC	CASSAASGGAHEQYF
TRBV28	TRBJ1-1	TRBD1	-	TGTGCCAGCAACGCAGGGGGGGGTAACACTGAAGCTTTCTTT	CASNAGGGNTEAFF
TRBV6-5	TRBJ1-2	-	-	TGTGCCAGCAAGGTCAACTATGGCTACACCTTC	CASKVNYGYTF
TRBV4-3	TRBJ2-1	-	-	TGCGCCAGCAGCCAACTGGCCGGGACGAATGAGCAGTTCTTC	CASSQLAGTNEQFF
TRBV25-1	TRBJ1-5	-	-	TGTGCCAGCAGTTCTGGAGATAACAATCAGCCCCAGCATTTT	CASSSGDNNQPQHF
TRBV3-1/TRBV3-2	TRBJ2-5	-	-	TGTGCCAGCAGCCGCCACGGCGAGACCCAGTACTTC	CASSRHGETQYF
TRBV7-2	TRBJ2-3	TRBD2	-	TGTGCCAGCAGCCCAGGACTAGCCCTAGATACGCAGTATTTT	CASSPGLALDTQYF
TRBV5-1	TRBJ2-1	-	-	TGCGCCAGCAGCTTGGGCCTTTATGAGCAGTTCTTC	CASSLGLYEQFF
TRBV21-1	TRBJ2-5	-	-	TGTGCCAGCAGCCCCCCGGGGGGACAGATTCAACAAGAGACCCAGTACTTC	CASSPPGGQIQQETQYF
TRBV7-9	TRBJ1-4	-	-	TGTGCCAGCAGCTTTCAGGGAGCTAATGAAAAACTGTTTTTT	CASSFQGANEKLFF
TRBV7-8	TRBJ2-2	-	-	TGTGCCAGCAGCCGCACAGCCGGGGAGCTGTTTTTT	CASSRTAGELFF
TRBV4-1	TRBJ1-6	-	-	TGCGCCAGCAGCCAAGGGGGCAGAGGGCCAAGTTCACCCCTCCACTTT	CASSQGGRGPSSPLHF
TRBV6-1	TRBJ1-1	TRBD1	-	TGTGCCAGCAGTGAAGACAGGGGGTACACTGAAGCTTTCTTT	CASSEDRGYTEAFF
TRBV14	TRBJ2-1	-	-	TGTGCCAGCAGCCAAGGTGGGCGAAACAATGAGCAGTTCTTC	CASSQGGRNNEQFF
TRBV7-2	TRBJ2-7	TRBD1	-	TGTGCCAGCAGCCCGGACAGGGGGGCCTACGAGCAGTACTTC	CASSPDRGAYEQYF
TRBV15	TRBJ2-7	-	-	TGTGCCACCAGCAGAGCGACCGGAGGCGCCTACGAGCAGTACTTC	CATSRATGGAYEQYF
TRBV18	TRBJ2-2	-	many	TGTGCCAGCTCCTCTCATGAGGCGAGTACCGGGGAGCTGTTTTTT	CASSSHEASTGELFF
TRBV15	TRBJ1-5	TRBD1	-	TGTGCCACCAGCAGGCGGGACAGGGGGAATCAGCCCCAGCATTTT	CATSRRDRGNQPQHF
TRBV18	TRBJ2-7	TRBD1	-	TGTGCCAGCTCACTCTCCGGACAGGGCTCTCACTTC	CASSLSGQGSHF
TRBV27	TRBJ1-5	TRBD1	-	TGTGCCAGCAGTTTAACGTGGGACAGGGTAAATCAGCCCCAGCATTTT	CASSLTWDRVNQPQHF
TRBV6-2/TRBV6-3	TRBJ1-5	TRBD1	-	TGTGCCAGCAGTATAAGGACAGGTTCGCAGAATCAGCCCCAGCATTTT	CASSIRTGSQNQPQHF
TRBV6-4	TRBJ2-1	-	-	TGTGCCAGCAGTGACTATGAGGGCTCCCAGCAGTTCTTC	CASSDYEGSQQFF